This T cell receptor (beta chain) was retrieved from a study of blood T cells in healthy people across ages. Study-level findings and limits: The unknown donor CMV status may have confounded expanded clonotype changes.

For the second PCR, which ran for about 7 to 11 cycles, a sample-barcoded 5' primer and a J-beta primer mix were used. Each of the cDNA molecules was tagged by a template-switch adaptor with 12 random nucleotides. TCRdb reprocessed the 5' RACE reads with MiXCR, giving one entry per CDR3 protein. Of approximately 2,000,000 distinct CDR3 sequences in the sample, around 40% were seen once. At least ten counts were recorded for this clonotype. Its antigen is unidentified. Germline V lookup: CDR1 MDHEN, CDR2 SYDVKM. V lost 5 bases and J 7 bases, leaving 11 bases between the germline ends. The length of the CDR3 is 12 residues. Donation came from healthy Caucasian individuals in Russia who were aged roughly 6 to 95. Total RNA extraction produced at least 5 micrograms (per sample) for the study.

The chain links TRBV28 to TRBJ1-2; D is ambiguous. Sequenced input: blood. This sequence was found in a human donor in good health. DNA of the CDR3: TGTGCCAGCAGTCCTCGGGGAGGTGGCTACACCTTC. This translates into CASSPRGGGYTF.